Listed here are 16 T cell receptor beta chains from one sample, sequenced in a study of T cell responses to AZD1222 COVID-19 vaccine. The data were produced by immunoSEQ multiplex PCR, yet TCRdb's version contains in-frame clones alone and is incomplete. The data show 100,000 to 120,000 clones, with about 88% seen just once and roughly 1.5% held by the top ten. This specimen was peripheral blood, taken on day 0 of AZD1222 vaccination. The receptors were sampled from an adult in good health.

The CDR3 spells CASSLGGSAYNSPLHF. DNA of the CDR3: TGTGCCAGCAGTTTAGGGGGAAGCGCCTATAATTCACCCCTCCACTTT. This chain uses TRBV27 with TRBJ1-6; D is possibly TRBD1 (5 bases). V shed 2 bases and J shed 2 bases, with 10 bases lying between them. This CDR3 is 16 amino acids long. In germline, CDR1 is MNHEY, CDR2 SMNVEV (reference sequence).

This clone was observed a few times. This chain uses TRBV5-6 with TRBJ2-2; D not resolved. CDR3 length: 14 amino acids. Germline V gene sequence: CDR1 SGHDT, CDR2 YYEEEE. V shed 4 bases and J shed 6 bases, with 13 bases lying between them. Written as DNA, the CDR3 is TGTGCCAGCAGCATGGCACCCCTGGCCGGGGAGCTGTTTTTT. Protein product: CASSMAPLAGELFF.

The J gene is TRBJ2-3, the V gene TRBV3-1 (or the pseudogene TRBV3-2); no clear D gene. The germline V gene encodes CDR1 LGHDT and CDR2 YNNKEL (reference sequence). There are 14 residues in the CDR3. V was trimmed by 4 bases and J by 8 bases, leaving 16 bases between them. CDR3 DNA sequence: TGTGCCAGCAGCCTTCGGTCCCGCCCGATTACGCAGTATTTT. It codes for CASSLRSRPITQYF.

This rearrangement joins TRBV19 to TRBJ1-1, with D uncertain. The germline V and J ends were trimmed by 3 bases and 3 bases, with 2 bases remaining between them. In germline, CDR1 is LNHDA, CDR2 SQIVND (reference sequence). CDR3 length equals 11 residues. The CDR3 coding sequence is TGTGCCAGTAGTATCGACACTGAAGCTTTCTTT. It translates to CASSIDTEAFF.

J is TRBJ1-5 and V is TRBV2, with D possibly TRBD1 on 5 matching bases. CDR3 length: 16 amino acids. The ends were cut back, 3 bases at V and 0 bases at J, with 12 bases in the middle. CDR1 is SNHLY, CDR2 FYNNEI, per germline. The CDR3 DNA follows: TGTGCCAGCAGTGACCCTGGGACTTTTAGCAATCAGCCCCAGCATTTT. This encodes CASSDPGTFSNQPQHF.

This sequence joins TRBV2 and TRBJ1-1, with a weak D call TRBD1 (6 bases). In germline, CDR1 is SNHLY, CDR2 FYNNEI. V dropped 4 bases and J dropped 0 bases, with 9 bases sitting between them. The CDR3 has 14 residues. CDR3 residues: CASSGGDMNTEAFF. The DNA of the CDR3 is TGTGCCAGCAGTGGGGGGGACATGAACACTGAAGCTTTCTTT.

The chain uses TRBV18 and TRBJ2-7, with TRBD1 matching 7 bases. The V gene's germline CDR1 is KGHSH and CDR2 LQKENI. CDR3 length: 17 residues. J gave up 3 bases and V 3 bases, and 14 bases lay outside the gene matches. This CDR3 is CASSPDLRQGNVYEQYF. DNA for the CDR3: TGTGCCAGCTCACCGGACCTTCGACAGGGAAACGTCTACGAGCAGTACTTC.

The V gene is TRBV11-3, the J gene TRBJ2-3; unclear D gene. Looked up from germline, CDR1 is SGHNT and CDR2 is YENEEA. The CDR3 length is 14 residues. Trimming took off 4 bases at V and 4 bases at J, with 12 bases between the two ends. The CDR3 nucleotides are TGTGCCAGCAGCTCTTCACATCCCGCAGATACGCAGTATTTT. Translation: CASSSSHPADTQYF.

This clone was detected only once. The CDR3: CAISTRGGSTNEKLFF. CDR3 bases: TGTGCCATCAGTACCCGAGGAGGATCAACTAATGAAAAACTGTTTTTT. The chain couples TRBV10-3 to TRBJ1-4; D gene unclear. Germline V gene lookup returns CDR1 ENHRY and CDR2 SYGVKD. The CDR3 consists of 16 residues. V shed 5 bases and J shed 0 bases, with 13 bases lying between them.

This chain links TRBV6-5 with TRBJ1-1; D unclear. The ends were cut back, 5 bases at V and 9 bases at J, with 7 bases in the middle. The CDR3 is made up of 10 amino acids. Germline loops: CDR1 MNHEY, CDR2 SVGAGI. CDR3 nucleotides: TGTGCCAGCAGTCCTCTAAAAGCTTTCTTT. Protein product: CASSPLKAFF.

The rearrangement joins TRBV7-9 to TRBJ2-5; tentatively, D is TRBD1 (5 bases). Germline CDR1 is SEHNR and CDR2 is FQNEAQ (reference sequence). The ends were cut back, 2 bases at V and 4 bases at J, with 11 bases in the middle. This CDR3 has 14 residues. The CDR3 loop reads CASSLSSGLETQYF. The CDR3 DNA is TGTGCCAGCAGCTTATCGTCAGGGTTAGAGACCCAGTACTTC.

The chain employs TRBV6-5 and TRBJ1-4; D not certain. Deletions cut 1 base from V and 2 bases from J, with 8 bases between. Germline V CDR1 and CDR2: MNHEY, SVGAGI. The CDR3 is 15 residues long. CDR3 residues: CASSYYAGTNEKLFF. CDR3 bases: TGTGCCAGCAGTTACTATGCGGGCACTAATGAAAAACTGTTTTTT.

The V call is TRBV10-3, the J call TRBJ2-7; D gene uncertain. Between the trimmed V and J ends, which lost 0 bases and 6 bases, there was a span of 9 bases. In germline, CDR1 is ENHRY, CDR2 SYGVKD. This CDR3 spans 13 amino acids. CDR3 region: CAISESGQIEQYF. Here the CDR3 DNA reads TGTGCCATCAGTGAGTCTGGGCAGATCGAGCAGTACTTC.

V is TRBV6-1 and J is TRBJ1-1, with D possibly being TRBD1 (5 bases). The CDR3 loop spans 15 amino acids. CDR1 MNHNS and CDR2 SASEGT come from the germline V gene. Trimming cost V 2 bases and J 2 bases, with 12 bases left between them. The CDR3 region is CASSEHGTLNTEAFF. DNA for the CDR3: TGTGCCAGCAGTGAACACGGGACGCTAAACACTGAAGCTTTCTTT.

V is TRBV5-5 and J is TRBJ2-7, with D unresolved. Per the germline V gene, CDR1 is SGHKS and CDR2 is YYEKEE (reference sequence). The V end was cut by 2 bases, the J end by 2 bases, with 11 bases between. CDR3 size: 14 residues. In DNA form, the CDR3 reads TGTGCCAGCAGCTTTGACCCCGGTCCCTACGAGCAGTACTTC. This codes for CASSFDPGPYEQYF. Full variable domain (remainder filled in from reference TRBV5-5 and TRBJ2-7): DAGVTQSPTHLIKTRGQQVTLRCSPISGHKSVSWYQQVLGQGPQFIFQYYEKEERGRGNFPDRFSARQFPNYSSELNVNALLLGDSALYLCASSFDPGPYEQYFGPGTRLTVT.

The chain is built from TRBV2 and TRBJ1-5; D gene uncertain. CDR3 size: 15 residues. Germline CDR1 and CDR2: SNHLY and FYNNEI. V was clipped by 4 bases and J by 2 bases, with 12 bases between them. Here the CDR3 reads CASSVNRAGNQPQHF. CDR3 nucleotides: TGTGCCAGCAGTGTGAACCGGGCTGGCAATCAGCCCCAGCATTTT.